The entry below describes one T cell receptor beta chain. What it binds is not known. Clones were read by immunoSEQ multiplex PCR, and TCRdb kept only the in-frame ones, dropping some. The table includes tens of thousands of clones, more than 85% detected once. This entry belongs to a study of OX40 agonist ivuxolimab in advanced cancers. This CDR3 has 13 amino acids. Between the trimmed V and J ends, which lost 4 bases and 2 bases, there was a span of 9 bases. CDR1 is SGHRS, CDR2 YFSETQ, per germline. Study observations and caveats: CD4+ T cells averaged fewer expanded clones than CD8+ T cells.

Sampled blood was obtained at baseline, cycle 4 day 1, and cycle 7 day 1. The chain recombines TRBV5-1 with TRBJ1-2; D not resolved. Sequenced here: CD4+ or CD8+ T cells sorted from blood, sampled in a trial of the OX40 agonist ivuxolimab. The clonotype was recovered from an adult with an advanced solid tumor such as melanoma, head and neck, liver or kidney cancer. This chain's CDR3 is CASSVEVNYGYTF. The CDR3 bases are TGCGCCAGCAGCGTAGAGGTCAACTATGGCTACACCTTC. Together with reference TRBV5-1 and TRBJ1-2, the CDR3 gives the full variable domain: KAGVTQTPRYLIKTRGQQVTLSCSPISGHRSVSWYQQTPGQGLQFLFEYFSETQRNKGNFPGRFSGRQFSNSRSEMNVSTLELGDSALYLCASSVEVNYGYTFGSGTRLTVV.